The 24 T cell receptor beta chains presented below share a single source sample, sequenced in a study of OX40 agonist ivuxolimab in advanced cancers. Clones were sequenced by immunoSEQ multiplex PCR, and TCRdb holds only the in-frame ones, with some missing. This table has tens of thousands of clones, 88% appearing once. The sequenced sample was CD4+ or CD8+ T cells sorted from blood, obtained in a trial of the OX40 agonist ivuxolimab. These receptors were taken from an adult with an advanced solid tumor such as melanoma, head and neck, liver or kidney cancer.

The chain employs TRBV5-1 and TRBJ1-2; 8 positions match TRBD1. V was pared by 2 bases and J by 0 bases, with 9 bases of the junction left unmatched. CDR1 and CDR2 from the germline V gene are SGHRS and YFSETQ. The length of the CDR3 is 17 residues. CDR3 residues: CASSLVAGGQANYGYTF. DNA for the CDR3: TGCGCCAGCAGCTTAGTGGCAGGGGGCCAAGCTAACTATGGCTACACCTTC. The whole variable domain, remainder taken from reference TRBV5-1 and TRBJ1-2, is KAGVTQTPRYLIKTRGQQVTLSCSPISGHRSVSWYQQTPGQGLQFLFEYFSETQRNKGNFPGRFSGRQFSNSRSEMNVSTLELGDSALYLCASSLVAGGQANYGYTFGSGTRLTVV.

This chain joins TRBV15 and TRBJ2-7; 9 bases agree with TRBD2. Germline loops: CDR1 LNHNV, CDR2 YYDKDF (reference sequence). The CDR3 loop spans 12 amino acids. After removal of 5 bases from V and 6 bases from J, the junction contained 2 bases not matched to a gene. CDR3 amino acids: CATSRAGGEQYF. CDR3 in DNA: TGTGCCACCAGCCGAGCGGGAGGCGAGCAGTACTTC.

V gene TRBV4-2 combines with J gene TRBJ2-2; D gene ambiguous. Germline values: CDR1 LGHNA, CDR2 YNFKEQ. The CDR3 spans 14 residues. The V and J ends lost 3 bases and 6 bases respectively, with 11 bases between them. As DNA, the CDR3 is TGTGCCAGCAGCCAGAGCGTGGCTGCCGGGGAGCTGTTTTTT. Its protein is CASSQSVAAGELFF.

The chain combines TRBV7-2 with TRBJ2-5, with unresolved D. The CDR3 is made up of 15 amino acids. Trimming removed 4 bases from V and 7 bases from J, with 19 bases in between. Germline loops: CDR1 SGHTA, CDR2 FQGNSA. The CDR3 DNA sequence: TGTGCCAGCAGCTATTCCTTTGCGACGAGTGGGACCCAGTACTTC. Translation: CASSYSFATSGTQYF. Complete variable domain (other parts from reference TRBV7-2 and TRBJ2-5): GAGVSQSPSNKVTEKGKDVELRCDPISGHTALYWYRQSLGQGLEFLIYFQGNSAPDKSGLPSDRFSAERTGGSVSTLTIQRTQQEDSAVYLCASSYSFATSGTQYFGPGTRLLVL.

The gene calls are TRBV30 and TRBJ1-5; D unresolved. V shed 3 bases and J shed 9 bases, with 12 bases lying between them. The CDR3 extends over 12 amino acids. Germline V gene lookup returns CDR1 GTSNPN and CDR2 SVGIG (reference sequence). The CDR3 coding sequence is TGTGCCTGGAGATCATCCACGGGGCCCCAGCATTTT. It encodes CAWRSSTGPQHF.

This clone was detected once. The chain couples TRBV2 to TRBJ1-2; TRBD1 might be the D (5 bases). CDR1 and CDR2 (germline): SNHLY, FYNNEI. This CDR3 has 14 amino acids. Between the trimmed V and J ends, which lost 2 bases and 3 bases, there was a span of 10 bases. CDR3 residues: CASSELGTYYGYTF. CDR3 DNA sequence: TGTGCCAGCAGTGAATTGGGGACTTACTATGGCTACACCTTC.

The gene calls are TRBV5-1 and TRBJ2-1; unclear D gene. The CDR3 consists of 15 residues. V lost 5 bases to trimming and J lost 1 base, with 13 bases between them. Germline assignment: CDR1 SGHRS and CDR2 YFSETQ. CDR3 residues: CASRIAVRSYNEQFF. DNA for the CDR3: TGCGCCAGCAGAATAGCCGTTCGGTCCTACAATGAGCAGTTCTTC. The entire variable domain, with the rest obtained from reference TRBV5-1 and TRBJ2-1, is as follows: KAGVTQTPRYLIKTRGQQVTLSCSPISGHRSVSWYQQTPGQGLQFLFEYFSETQRNKGNFPGRFSGRQFSNSRSEMNVSTLELGDSALYLCASRIAVRSYNEQFFGPGTRLTVL.

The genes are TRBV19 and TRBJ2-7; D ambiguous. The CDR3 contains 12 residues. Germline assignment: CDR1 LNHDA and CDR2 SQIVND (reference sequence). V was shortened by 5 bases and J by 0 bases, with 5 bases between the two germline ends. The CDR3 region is CASSAPSYEQYF. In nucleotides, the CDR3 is TGTGCCAGTAGTGCCCCCTCCTACGAGCAGTACTTC.

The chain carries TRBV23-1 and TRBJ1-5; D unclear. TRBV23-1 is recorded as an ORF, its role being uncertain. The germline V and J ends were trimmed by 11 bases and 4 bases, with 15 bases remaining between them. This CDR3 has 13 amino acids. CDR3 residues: CALTGQKNQPQHF. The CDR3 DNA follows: TGCGCCCTTACCGGGCAAAAAAATCAGCCCCAGCATTTT.

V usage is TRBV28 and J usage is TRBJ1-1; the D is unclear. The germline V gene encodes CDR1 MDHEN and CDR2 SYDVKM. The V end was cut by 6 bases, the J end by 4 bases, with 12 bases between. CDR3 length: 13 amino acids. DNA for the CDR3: TGTGCCAGCAGCGGAGGTTTGGGCACTGAAGCTTTCTTT. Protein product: CASSGGLGTEAFF.

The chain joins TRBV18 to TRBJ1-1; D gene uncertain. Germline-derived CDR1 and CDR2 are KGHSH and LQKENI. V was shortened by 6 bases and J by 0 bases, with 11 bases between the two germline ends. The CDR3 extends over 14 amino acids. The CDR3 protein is CASSTRAVNTEAFF. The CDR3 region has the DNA TGTGCCAGCTCTACCCGGGCGGTGAACACTGAAGCTTTCTTT.

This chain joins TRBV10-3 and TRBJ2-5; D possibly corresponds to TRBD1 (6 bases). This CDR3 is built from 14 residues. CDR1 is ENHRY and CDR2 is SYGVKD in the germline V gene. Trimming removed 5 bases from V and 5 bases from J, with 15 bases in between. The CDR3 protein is CAISYRDTMETQYF. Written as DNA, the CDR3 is TGTGCCATCAGTTACAGGGACACTATGGAGACCCAGTACTTC.

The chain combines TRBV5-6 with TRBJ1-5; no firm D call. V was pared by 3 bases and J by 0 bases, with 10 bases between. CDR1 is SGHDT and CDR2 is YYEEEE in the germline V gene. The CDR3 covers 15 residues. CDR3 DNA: TGTGCCAGCAGCTCAGGCCTATATAGCAATCAGCCCCAGCATTTT. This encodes CASSSGLYSNQPQHF.

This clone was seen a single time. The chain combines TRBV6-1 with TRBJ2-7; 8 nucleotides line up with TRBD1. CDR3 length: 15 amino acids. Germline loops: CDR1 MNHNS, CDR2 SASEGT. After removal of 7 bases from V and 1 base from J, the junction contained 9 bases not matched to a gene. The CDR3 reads CASNPRDRSSYEQYF. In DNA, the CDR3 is TGTGCCAGCAATCCACGGGACAGGTCTTCCTACGAGCAGTACTTC.

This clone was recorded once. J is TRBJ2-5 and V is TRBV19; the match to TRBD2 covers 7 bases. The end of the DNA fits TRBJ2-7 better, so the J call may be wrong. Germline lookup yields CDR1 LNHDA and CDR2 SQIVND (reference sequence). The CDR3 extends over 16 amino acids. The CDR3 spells CASSPGGSESYYEQYF. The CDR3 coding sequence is TGTGCCAGTAGTCCCGGGGGGTCCGAGTCATACTACGAGCAGTACTTC.

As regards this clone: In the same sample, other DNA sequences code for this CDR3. CDR3 DNA: TGCGCCAGCAGTTCCCAGGGAGGCAATGAGCAGTTCTTC. Its protein is CASSSQGGNEQFF. V is TRBV5-1 and J is TRBJ2-1; a weak D match, TRBD2 (6 bases). This CDR3 contains 13 residues. Deletions cut 5 bases from V and 6 bases from J, with 12 bases between. Germline CDR1 SGHRS, CDR2 YFSETQ.

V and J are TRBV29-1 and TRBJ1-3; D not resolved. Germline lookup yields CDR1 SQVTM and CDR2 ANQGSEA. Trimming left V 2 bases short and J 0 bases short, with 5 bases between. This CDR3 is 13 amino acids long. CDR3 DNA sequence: TGCAGCGTTGAAACAGTCTCTGGAAACACCATATATTTT. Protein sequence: CSVETVSGNTIYF.

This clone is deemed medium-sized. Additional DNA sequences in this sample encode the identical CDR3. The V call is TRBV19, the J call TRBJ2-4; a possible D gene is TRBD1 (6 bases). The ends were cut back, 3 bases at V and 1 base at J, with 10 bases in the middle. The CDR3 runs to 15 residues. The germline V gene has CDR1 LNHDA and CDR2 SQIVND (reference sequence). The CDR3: CASSIQGTAKNIQYF. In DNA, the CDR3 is TGTGCCAGTAGTATTCAGGGGACGGCCAAAAACATTCAGTACTTC.

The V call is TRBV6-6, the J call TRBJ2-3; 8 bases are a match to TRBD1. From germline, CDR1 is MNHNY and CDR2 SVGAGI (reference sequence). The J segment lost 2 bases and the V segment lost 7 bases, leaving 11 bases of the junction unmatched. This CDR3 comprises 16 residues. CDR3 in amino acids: CASTLNGQGATDTQYF. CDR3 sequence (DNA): TGTGCCAGCACCCTGAACGGGCAGGGGGCCACAGATACGCAGTATTTT.

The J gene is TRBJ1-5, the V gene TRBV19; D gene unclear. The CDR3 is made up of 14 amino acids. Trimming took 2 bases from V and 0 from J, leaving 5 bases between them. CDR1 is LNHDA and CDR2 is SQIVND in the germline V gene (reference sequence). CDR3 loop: CASSITSSNQPQHF. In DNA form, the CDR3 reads TGTGCCAGTAGTATAACCTCTAGCAATCAGCCCCAGCATTTT. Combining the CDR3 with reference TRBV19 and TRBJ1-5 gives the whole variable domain DGGITQSPKYLFRKEGQNVTLSCEQNLNHDAMYWYRQDPGQGLRLIYYSQIVNDFQKGDIAEGYSVSREKKESFPLTVTSAQKNPTAFYLCASSITSSNQPQHFGDGTRLSIL.

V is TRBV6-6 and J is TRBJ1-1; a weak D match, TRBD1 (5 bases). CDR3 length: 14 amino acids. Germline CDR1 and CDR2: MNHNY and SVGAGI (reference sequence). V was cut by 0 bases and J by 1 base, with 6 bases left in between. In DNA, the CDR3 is TGTGCCAGCAGTTACTCCGGGGGGAACACTGAAGCTTTCTTT. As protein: CASSYSGGNTEAFF.

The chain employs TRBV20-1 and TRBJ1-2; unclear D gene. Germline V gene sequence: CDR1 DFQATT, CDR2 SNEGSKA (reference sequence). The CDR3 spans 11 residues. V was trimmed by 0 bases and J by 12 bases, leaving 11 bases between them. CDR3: CSARDDTFNTF. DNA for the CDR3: TGCAGTGCTAGAGACGACACTTTCAACACCTTC.

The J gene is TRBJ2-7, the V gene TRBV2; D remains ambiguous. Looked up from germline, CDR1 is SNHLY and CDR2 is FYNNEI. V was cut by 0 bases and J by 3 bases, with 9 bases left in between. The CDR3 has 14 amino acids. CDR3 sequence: CASSEARGFYEQYF. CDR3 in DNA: TGTGCCAGCAGTGAAGCGCGCGGATTCTACGAGCAGTACTTC.

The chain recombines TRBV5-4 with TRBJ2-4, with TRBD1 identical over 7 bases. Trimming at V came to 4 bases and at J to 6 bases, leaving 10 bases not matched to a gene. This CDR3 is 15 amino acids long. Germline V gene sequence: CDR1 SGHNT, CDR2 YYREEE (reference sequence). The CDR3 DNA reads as TGTGCCAGCAGCCCCCGGACAGGCGAAGGAAACATTCAGTACTTC. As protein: CASSPRTGEGNIQYF.